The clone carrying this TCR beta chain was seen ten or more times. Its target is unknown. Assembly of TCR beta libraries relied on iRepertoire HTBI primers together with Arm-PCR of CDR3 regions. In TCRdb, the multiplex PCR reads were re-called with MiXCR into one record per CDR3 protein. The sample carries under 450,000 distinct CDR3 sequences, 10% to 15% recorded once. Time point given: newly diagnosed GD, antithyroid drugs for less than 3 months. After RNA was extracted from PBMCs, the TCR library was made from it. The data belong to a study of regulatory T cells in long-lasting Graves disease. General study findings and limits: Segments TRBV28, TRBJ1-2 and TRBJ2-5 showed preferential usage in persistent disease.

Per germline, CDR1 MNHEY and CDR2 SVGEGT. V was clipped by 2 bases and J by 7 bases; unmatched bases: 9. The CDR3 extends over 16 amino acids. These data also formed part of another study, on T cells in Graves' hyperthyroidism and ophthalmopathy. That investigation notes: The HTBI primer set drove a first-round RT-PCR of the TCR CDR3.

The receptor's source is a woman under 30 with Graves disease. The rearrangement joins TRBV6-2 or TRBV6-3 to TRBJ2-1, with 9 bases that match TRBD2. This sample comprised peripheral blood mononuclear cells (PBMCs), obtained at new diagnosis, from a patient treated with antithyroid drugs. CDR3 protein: CASSYTVAGVENEQFF. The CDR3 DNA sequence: TGTGCCAGCAGTTACACCGTAGCGGGAGTGGAGAATGAGCAGTTCTTC.